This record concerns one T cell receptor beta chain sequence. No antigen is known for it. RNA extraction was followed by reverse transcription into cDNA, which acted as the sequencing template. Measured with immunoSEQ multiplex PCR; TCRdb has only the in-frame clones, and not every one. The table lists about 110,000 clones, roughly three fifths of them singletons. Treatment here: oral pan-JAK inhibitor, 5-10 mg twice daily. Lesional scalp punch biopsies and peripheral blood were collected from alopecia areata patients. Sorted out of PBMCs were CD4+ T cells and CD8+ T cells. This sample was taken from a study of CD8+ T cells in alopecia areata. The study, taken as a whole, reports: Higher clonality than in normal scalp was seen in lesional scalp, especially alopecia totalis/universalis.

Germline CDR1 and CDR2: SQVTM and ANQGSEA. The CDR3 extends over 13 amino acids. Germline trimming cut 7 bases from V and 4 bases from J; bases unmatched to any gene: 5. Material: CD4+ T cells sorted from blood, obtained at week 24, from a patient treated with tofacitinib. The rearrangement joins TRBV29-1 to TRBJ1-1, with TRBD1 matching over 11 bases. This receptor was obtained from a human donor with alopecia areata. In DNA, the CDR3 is TGCAGCGCTAGGGGACAGGGGGGCACTGAAGCTTTCTTT. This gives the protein CSARGQGGTEAFF. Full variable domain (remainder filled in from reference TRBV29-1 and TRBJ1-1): SAVISQKPSRDICQRGTSLTIQCQVDSQVTMMFWYRQQPGQSLTLIATANQGSEATYESGFVIDKFPISRPNLTFSTLTVSNMSPEDSSIYLCSARGQGGTEAFFGQGTRLTVV.